The table lists the clone carrying this TCR beta chain with a few counts. The method was immunoSEQ multiplex PCR; TCRdb's version includes in-frame clones alone and lacks a portion of them. In the table there are fewer than 65,000 clones, 93% of which are singletons. Germline V CDR1 and CDR2: LNHDA, SQIVND (reference sequence). After removal of 1 base from V and 2 bases from J, the junction contained 5 bases not matched to a gene. The CDR3 runs to 16 residues. The data were taken from a study of T cell changes during pregnancy in multiple sclerosis. Here the sequenced sample was peripheral blood, taken in the second trimester of pregnancy. The receptor was isolated from a female donor with multiple sclerosis, enrolled in a pregnancy study. This chain links TRBV19 with TRBJ2-7; 10 bases agree with TRBD2. CDR3 amino acids: CASSIGTSGITYEQYF. The CDR3 DNA follows: TGTGCCAGTAGTATAGGGACTAGCGGTATAACCTACGAGCAGTACTTC.